One TCR beta chain is described in this entry. What it recognizes is unknown. Produced via immunoSEQ multiplex PCR; TCRdb's table is partial and in-frame only. The table records tens of thousands of clones, about 87% of them present only once. The data derive from a study of radiotherapy plus CTLA-4 blockade in lung cancer. Findings and caveats of the study: Subsequent to radiotherapy plus ipilimumab, tumor-derived TCR clones underwent expansion in blood. With interferon-beta, early dynamics of blood T cell clones were reported to best predict response.

Chemo-refractory metastatic non-small-cell lung cancer patients received focal radiation with ipilimumab CTLA-4 blockade. The input for sequencing was peripheral blood, taken from a patient treated with radiotherapy plus ipilimumab. The sequence came from a human donor with non-small cell lung cancer that progressed on radiotherapy plus ipilimumab.

CDR3 region: CASSQFDRVGYTF. DNA of the CDR3: TGTGCCAGCAGCCAATTCGACAGGGTTGGCTACACCTTC. This chain joins TRBV4-2 and TRBJ1-2; TRBD1 matches at 7 bases. CDR3 length: 13 residues. Germline V gene lookup returns CDR1 LGHNA and CDR2 YNFKEQ. V lost 2 bases to trimming and J lost 7 bases; unmatched junction nucleotides: 4.